Listed here are 32 T cell receptor beta chains from one sample, sequenced in a study of technical replicates of blood from a few donors. Produced via immunoSEQ multiplex PCR; TCRdb's table is partial and in-frame only. This table has tens of thousands of clones, 98% appearing once. Specimen: T cells isolated from PBMCs. The receptors shown here come from a human donor in good health.

This sequence joins TRBV5-4 and TRBJ1-2, with 9 bases aligning to TRBD1. This CDR3 region has 15 residues. J gave up 1 base and V 2 bases, and 3 bases lay outside the gene matches. Germline V gives CDR1 SGHNT, CDR2 YYREEE (reference sequence). CDR3 loop: CASSFTGGDNYGYTF. DNA of the CDR3: TGTGCCAGCAGCTTTACAGGGGGCGATAACTATGGCTACACCTTC.

The chain uses TRBV4-2 and TRBJ1-2; 9 positions match TRBD1. The germline V gene has CDR1 LGHNA and CDR2 YNFKEQ. The ends lost 4 bases at V and 8 bases at J; junction bases unmatched: 8. This CDR3 region has 14 residues. As DNA, the CDR3 is TGTGCCAGCAGCCTGGGGACAGGGATAGGAGGCTACACCTTC. It encodes CASSLGTGIGGYTF.

The gene calls are TRBV9 and TRBJ1-4; D not resolved. V was trimmed by 1 base and J by 4 bases, leaving 8 bases between them. This CDR3 spans 14 amino acids. From germline, CDR1 is SGDLS and CDR2 YYNGEE. The DNA for the CDR3 is TGTGCCAGCAGCGTACGGGAACTTAATGAAAAACTGTTTTTT. Protein product: CASSVRELNEKLFF.

The rearrangement uses TRBV13 and TRBJ2-7; possible D gene TRBD1, 6 bases. The CDR3 has 13 amino acids. Germline V gene lookup returns CDR1 PRHDT and CDR2 FYEKMQ (reference sequence). The V end lost 5 bases, the J end lost 5 bases, and 13 bases lay between the germline ends. CDR3 loop: CASSARGPHEQYF. The CDR3 DNA reads TGTGCCAGCAGCGCCAGGGGTCCCCACGAGCAGTACTTC.

The CDR3 is CASSKGPGELFF. As DNA, the CDR3 is TGTGCCAGCAGTAAGGGGCCCGGGGAGCTGTTTTTT. The chain couples TRBV9 to TRBJ2-2; tentative D call: TRBD1 (5 bases). The length of the CDR3 is 12 residues. CDR1 and CDR2 from the germline V gene are SGDLS and YYNGEE. Between the trimmed V and J ends, which lost 5 bases and 6 bases, there was a span of 8 bases.

This clone came up once. The gene calls are TRBV5-5 and TRBJ1-2; D gene unclear. This CDR3 comprises 13 residues. Germline V gives CDR1 SGHKS, CDR2 YYEKEE (reference sequence). V was trimmed by 0 bases and J by 6 bases, leaving 9 bases between them. In DNA form, the CDR3 reads TGTGCCAGCAGCTTGGTTTTCGGGGATGGCTACACCTTC. Translation gives CASSLVFGDGYTF. Full variable domain (rest looked up from reference TRBV5-5 and TRBJ1-2): DAGVTQSPTHLIKTRGQQVTLRCSPISGHKSVSWYQQVLGQGPQFIFQYYEKEERGRGNFPDRFSARQFPNYSSELNVNALLLGDSALYLCASSLVFGDGYTFGSGTRLTVV.

This rearrangement joins TRBV27 to TRBJ2-7; a possible D gene is TRBD2 (6 bases). Looked up from germline, CDR1 is MNHEY and CDR2 is SMNVEV (reference sequence). V was shortened by 5 bases and J by 3 bases, with 14 bases between the two germline ends. The CDR3 has 14 residues. The chain's CDR3 is CASSTTSGDYEQYF. In DNA form, the CDR3 reads TGTGCCAGCAGTACCACGTCGGGAGACTACGAGCAGTACTTC.

V and J are TRBV10-3 and TRBJ2-6; TRBD2 matches at 10 bases. The junction had 15 bases not matched to a gene; V was cut back by 4 bases and J by 0 bases. Germline CDR1 reads ENHRY; CDR2 reads SYGVKD. This CDR3 region has 21 residues. The CDR3 protein is CAISGRLAGVFLLSGANVLTF. The DNA of the CDR3 is TGTGCCATCAGTGGACGGCTAGCGGGAGTGTTCCTCCTCTCTGGGGCCAACGTCCTGACTTTC.

The rearrangement joins TRBV6-4 to TRBJ1-4; D call uncertain. The CDR3 is 14 residues long. V was cut by 6 bases and J by 8 bases, with 16 bases left in between. The germline V gene encodes CDR1 MRHNA and CDR2 SNTAGT. CDR3 DNA: TGTGCCAGCAGCCCAACTCCGAGTCGAGAAAAACTGTTTTTT. Its translation: CASSPTPSREKLFF.

The chain couples TRBV6-5 to TRBJ1-4, with D unresolved. V lost 6 bases to trimming and J lost 0 bases, with 8 bases between them. The V gene's germline CDR1 is MNHEY and CDR2 SVGAGI. The CDR3 totals 14 residues. Written as DNA, the CDR3 is TGTGCCAGCAGCCCTACGGCAACTAATGAAAAACTGTTTTTT. Protein sequence: CASSPTATNEKLFF.

The CDR3 is CASSSRLAGGSYEQYF. The CDR3 DNA is TGTGCCAGCAGCTCCAGACTAGCGGGAGGCTCCTACGAGCAGTACTTC. V gene TRBV7-6 combines with J gene TRBJ2-7; the match to TRBD2 covers 13 bases. This CDR3 is 16 amino acids long. The ends lost 4 bases at V and 0 bases at J; junction bases unmatched: 3. The germline V gene encodes CDR1 SGHVS and CDR2 FNYEAQ.

J is TRBJ1-3 and V is TRBV7-9, with a weak D call TRBD1 (6 bases). The ends were cut back, 5 bases at V and 7 bases at J, with 15 bases in the middle. The germline gives CDR1 SEHNR, CDR2 FQNEAQ (reference sequence). The CDR3 runs to 14 residues. In nucleotides, the CDR3 is TGTGCCAGCAGCCACCCACAGGGTTCTAACACCATATATTTT. It codes for CASSHPQGSNTIYF.

This chain joins TRBV28 and TRBJ2-7; 7 nucleotides line up with TRBD2. The V and J ends lost 8 bases and 5 bases, in that order; junction bases with no gene match: 18. Germline V CDR1 and CDR2: MDHEN, SYDVKM. The CDR3 has 16 residues. CDR3 bases: TGTGCCAGCGGGTCCCTCTCCCGAGCGGGACTGCACGAGCAGTACTTC. Its translation: CASGSLSRAGLHEQYF.

This clone was detected only once. The chain uses TRBV4-2 and TRBJ2-5; D may be TRBD1 (6 bases). The CDR3 spans 17 residues. From germline, CDR1 is LGHNA and CDR2 YNFKEQ. Trimming removed 1 base from V and 3 bases from J, with 18 bases in between. CDR3 sequence (DNA): TGTGCCAGCAGCCAAGGAAATATCCCAGCAGGGGAAGAGACCCAGTACTTC. Protein: CASSQGNIPAGEETQYF.

V usage is TRBV28 and J usage is TRBJ1-2; TRBD1 matches 9 bases. Losses at the gene ends were 6 bases for V and 7 bases for J; bases not matched to a gene: 9. From germline, CDR1 is MDHEN and CDR2 SYDVKM. The CDR3 contains 14 residues. In DNA, the CDR3 is TGTGCCAGCAGAAGCGGGGACAGGGCTCCTGGCTACACCTTC. Translating gives CASRSGDRAPGYTF.

V usage is TRBV6-1 and J usage is TRBJ1-2; tentatively, D is TRBD1 (6 bases). The CDR3 is 15 amino acids. V dropped 6 bases and J dropped 4 bases, with 18 bases sitting between them. Germline V gene sequence: CDR1 MNHNS, CDR2 SASEGT. The CDR3 region is CASRVQQGFGYGYTF. The CDR3 DNA is TGTGCCAGCAGGGTACAACAGGGTTTCGGCTATGGCTACACCTTC.

V usage is TRBV4-1 and J usage is TRBJ2-5; TRBD2 matches at 8 bases. J was trimmed by 4 bases and V by 0 bases; bases with no gene match: 7. Germline V gene lookup returns CDR1 MGHRA and CDR2 YSYEKL. The CDR3 consists of 16 residues. Written as DNA, the CDR3 is TGCGCCAGCAGCCAAGAGATTAGCGGGGCCGGAGAGACCCAGTACTTC. This translates into CASSQEISGAGETQYF.

The chain links TRBV19 to TRBJ1-6, with 8 bases fitting TRBD1. The V gene end was trimmed by 1 base and the J gene end by 7 bases; junction bases not matched to a gene: 3. The CDR3 consists of 15 residues. Germline V gene lookup returns CDR1 LNHDA and CDR2 SQIVND (reference sequence). The CDR3 nucleotides are TGTGCCAGTAGTATAGTGAGGACAGGGAATTCACCCCTCCACTTT. This codes for CASSIVRTGNSPLHF.

V is TRBV28 and J is TRBJ1-5, with D perhaps matching TRBD1 (6 bases). Trimming pared 4 bases from V and 2 bases from J, leaving 12 bases between. This CDR3 is 15 amino acids long. Germline CDR1 is MDHEN and CDR2 is SYDVKM. CDR3 bases: TGTGCCAGCAGTTACAGGGAATGGGGCAATCAGCCCCAGCATTTT. Its protein is CASSYREWGNQPQHF.

The chain is built from TRBV6-6 and TRBJ2-5, with 7 positions matching TRBD1. Germline V gene lookup returns CDR1 MNHNY and CDR2 SVGAGI (reference sequence). V lost 7 bases and J lost 9; bases outside the gene matches: 11. The CDR3 has 13 amino acids. This CDR3 is CASTRGYGRSQYF. CDR3 nucleotides: TGTGCCAGCACCAGGGGGTATGGAAGGTCCCAGTACTTC.

The chain couples TRBV10-3 to TRBJ2-1; 10 nucleotides agree with TRBD2. The CDR3 totals 12 residues. The germline V gene has CDR1 ENHRY and CDR2 SYGVKD. The junction had 1 base not matched to a gene; V was cut back by 9 bases and J by 5 bases. The DNA of the CDR3 is TGTGCCATTACTAGCGGGAACAATGAGCAGTTCTTC. Its translation: CAITSGNNEQFF.

This chain links TRBV28 with TRBJ1-2; 10 bases match TRBD1. J was trimmed by 8 bases and V by 5 bases; bases with no gene match: 11. From germline, CDR1 is MDHEN and CDR2 SYDVKM. The CDR3 runs to 15 residues. As DNA, the CDR3 is TGTGCCAGCAGTGGTCCGGGACAGGGGACACAGGGCTACACCTTC. This sequence encodes CASSGPGQGTQGYTF.

The V call is TRBV7-9, the J call TRBJ1-3, with D possibly matching TRBD1 (5 bases). The CDR3 sequence is 12 residues long. Trimming cost V 11 bases and J 8 bases, with 16 bases left between them. Germline V gene lookup returns CDR1 SEHNR and CDR2 FQNEAQ (reference sequence). The CDR3 loop is CALRVSSDTIYF. The CDR3 DNA reads as TGTGCCCTCAGGGTGTCTTCGGACACCATATATTTT.

The chain is built from TRBV28 and TRBJ1-5; D is possibly TRBD1 (5 bases). The CDR3 is made up of 14 amino acids. Germline V gives CDR1 MDHEN, CDR2 SYDVKM. Trimming removed 3 bases from V and 4 bases from J, with 10 bases in between. CDR3 in DNA: TGTGCCAGCAGTTTCGGGGGGAATAATCAGCCCCAGCATTTT. Amino acid sequence: CASSFGGNNQPQHF.

The V gene is TRBV11-2, the J gene TRBJ2-1, with TRBD1 as a possible D gene (6 bases). V was clipped by 4 bases and J by 8 bases, with 21 bases between them. Germline V gene lookup returns CDR1 SGHAT and CDR2 FQNNGV. The CDR3 is 16 amino acids. The chain's CDR3 is CASSSHSGPRGYEQFF. The CDR3 nucleotides read TGTGCCAGCAGCTCACACTCGGGGCCGAGGGGGTATGAGCAGTTCTTC.

J is TRBJ2-7 and V is TRBV28; 7 bases align to TRBD1. V lost 4 bases, J lost 0 bases, and 9 bases stayed unmatched. The CDR3 runs to 16 residues. Looked up from germline, CDR1 is MDHEN and CDR2 is SYDVKM. This CDR3 is CASSSLGQARSYEQYF. The CDR3 nucleotides are TGTGCCAGCAGTTCCCTAGGACAGGCCCGCTCCTACGAGCAGTACTTC.

The chain employs TRBV30 and TRBJ1-2; 8 nucleotides agree with TRBD1. CDR3 length: 14 amino acids. CDR1 GTSNPN and CDR2 SVGIG come from the germline V gene (reference sequence). The trim removed 0 bases at V and 3 bases at J, leaving 3 bases unmatched. In DNA, the CDR3 is TGTGCCTGGAGTGTAGCAGGGGGCGACTATGGCTACACCTTC. Translating it yields CAWSVAGGDYGYTF.

CDR3 in amino acids: CAISEGLNEQFF. The CDR3 DNA sequence: TGTGCCATCAGTGAGGGGCTCAATGAGCAGTTCTTC. This chain uses TRBV10-3 with TRBJ2-1; D unresolved. Trimming pared 2 bases from V and 6 bases from J, leaving 5 bases between. The CDR3 length is 12 residues. CDR1 is ENHRY and CDR2 is SYGVKD in the germline V gene.

The chain uses TRBV9 and TRBJ1-2; D is unclear. Germline V gene lookup returns CDR1 SGDLS and CDR2 YYNGEE. This CDR3 region has 14 residues. The V end lost 0 bases, the J end lost 8 bases, and 14 bases lay between the germline ends. CDR3 DNA sequence: TGTGCCAGCAGCGTAGGTCTCTCCCGAGGAGGCTACACCTTC. Translated: CASSVGLSRGGYTF.

V and J are TRBV7-6 and TRBJ1-5; the match to TRBD1 covers 10 bases. The germline gives CDR1 SGHVS, CDR2 FNYEAQ. The CDR3 covers 16 residues. V was clipped by 5 bases and J by 4 bases; unmatched bases: 8. The CDR3 DNA sequence: TGTGCCAGCAGCCCCAACCGGGACAGGGGTAATCAGCCCCAGCATTTT. It encodes CASSPNRDRGNQPQHF.

CDR3 sequence (DNA): TGTGCCAGCAGCTTAGAAGGGACAGGGAACTACAATGAGCAGTTCTTC. Protein: CASSLEGTGNYNEQFF. The chain recombines TRBV11-2 with TRBJ2-1, with 9 bases lining up with TRBD1. The CDR3 extends over 16 amino acids. CDR1 is SGHAT, CDR2 FQNNGV, per germline. The trim removed 0 bases at V and 3 bases at J, leaving 3 bases unmatched.

The chain combines TRBV6-1 with TRBJ1-3; TRBD1 aligns across 7 bases. The junction had 14 bases not matched to a gene; V was cut back by 2 bases and J by 4 bases. CDR1 is MNHNS, CDR2 SASEGT, per germline. The CDR3 has 18 residues. The DNA for the CDR3 is TGTGCCAGCAGTGAAAGTACTTGGAATACAGGGGCAGGAAACACCATATATTTT. Its translation: CASSESTWNTGAGNTIYF.